The sequence of this TCR beta chain was determined in a study of cytomegalovirus exposure and HLA in healthy donors (dated by TCRdb to the late 2010s). For context, the study as a whole: An earlier analysis of 587 of the donors reported around 280 Gb of sequence data and around 100 million unique TCR beta sequences obtained from 180 million or so T cells. An early release that covered about 600 HLA-typed donors contained approximately 300 gigabases of sequencing data and tens of millions of unique TCR sequences. Of the approximately 400 genotyped donors, 65% to 90% fell in the genetic ancestry cluster associated with self-reported Caucasian donors. The study aimed to test whether cataloging public T cell receptors could reveal signatures of past pathogen exposure. Using immunosequencing, the study profiled T cell repertoires from 640 or so subjects and related those repertoires to cytomegalovirus serostatus. A separate validation cohort of about 110 different subjects was used in addition to the 666-subject first cohort. To predict cytomegalovirus infection status, the study brought together high-throughput TCR immunosequencing, statistical association of individual TCRs with disease status, and machine learning. A later analysis re-analyzed previously published TCR beta repertoires from 666 donors and added high-resolution HLA genotyping to study TCR occurrence patterns. The later analysis used no new phenotypic data to find candidate immune exposures, relying instead on TCR beta sequences and their occurrence across donors. An earlier analysis of 500 to 750 of the donors applied high-throughput TCR beta sequencing to assess whether each TCR beta V gene segment acted as functional or pseudogenic. Alongside the repertoire data, information on donor age, sex, ethnicity and CMV serostatus was compiled. A later genetic analysis used genome-wide SNP genotypes for about three fifths of the 666 donors, treating that subset as a discovery cohort. All discovery cohort repertoires had been generated using a single sequencing platform. Both class I and class II loci were covered by HLA typing, at four-digit resolution. Typing coverage varied by locus: roughly 629-640 donors for A, B, C, DRB1 and DQB1; some 520 for DQA1; approximately 610 for DPA1; 450 to 480 for DPB1. Roughly 5 DR-DQ haplotypes were handled as single units for association and clustering, since linkage in the cohort was strong. Across approximately 400 genotyped donors of the cohort, an average of approximately 200,000 unique TCR beta nucleotide sequences per donor were sequenced, and about a sixth of those sequences were non-productive. General findings and caveats noted by the study authors: In a later analysis, HLA-associated TCR beta chains showed more clonal expansion and lower generation probabilities than non-associated chains that were equally common. Cytomegalovirus status was reported to be diagnosed by the classifier with high specificity and sensitivity in both the original and validation cohorts. According to a later analysis, TCR association rates differed among HLA loci, with DRB1 alleles showing the most associated TCRs and HLA-C alleles showing the fewest. A few of the identified cytomegalovirus-associated TCR beta chains were confirmed in vitro to be specific for cytomegalovirus antigens. Across donors, most TCR sequences were observed very rarely, whereas some public TCRs were present in many individuals. A later genetic analysis reported fewer N-insertions in productive TCRs among donors in an Asian-associated ancestry cluster than the roughly 700-donor mean. Because HLA typing was missing for some donors at each locus, association tests included only the typed subset. Because the 87-base-pair reads could not distinguish some IMGT-functional V segments, including TRBV6-2 and TRBV6-3, those segments were excluded. The study listed 164 TCR beta chains as associated with cytomegalovirus. Sequencing depth was assumed to be roughly uniform across donors in the presence/absence analyses, though that assumption may not hold. A cluster of highly shared sequence variants was judged likely to be a technical artifact of the sequencing pipeline. According to the authors, the approach could potentially be generalized to other disease states and immunological phenotypes. V-gene and J-gene trimming of TCR beta chains was associated with a missense DCLRE1C variant in a later genetic analysis, and the association was replicated in an independent cohort. A further reported finding was that TCR beta sequences accurately predicted the HLA-A and HLA-B alleles for most subjects in the first cohort. At a false discovery rate of 0.05, a later analysis linked 15,000 to 20,000 TCR beta sequences to specific HLA alleles. Correlated functional status among segregating V segments might reflect linkage disequilibrium, but an unknown experimental factor could not be ruled out. In an earlier analysis of 500 to 650 of the donors, most TCR beta V segments appeared in productive rearrangements about 87% or about 30% of the time, broadly matching IMGT annotations. A later analysis found that most CMV-associated TCR beta chains appeared HLA-restricted, with HLA associations seemingly driven largely by CMV exposure. Strong co-occurrence of HLA alleles, especially DR and DQ, made assigning TCR associations to individual alleles difficult. The only immune exposure information available for the cohort was CMV serostatus. In a later analysis, several top co-occurrence clusters were reported to appear linked to parvovirus B19, influenza, CMV and Epstein-Barr virus. Only TCR beta chains were sequenced in this cohort, and the absence of alpha or paired-chain data limited detectable features. The earlier analysis of around 600 of the donors excluded approximately 15 rarely observed V segments, including chromosome 9 orphons, because counts were too low.

Receptor amplification or capture employed the immunoSEQ multiplex PCR assay. A mixture of 60 forward primers for TCR Vbeta segments and 13 reverse primers for TCR Jbeta segments was used in the multiplex PCR. The CDR3 region of rearranged TCR beta genes was amplified from genomic DNA with a multiplex PCR assay. On the Illumina HiSeq System, the amplified TCR beta libraries were sequenced as 87-base-pair reads. Under the source paper's analysis protocol: Across the 500 to 750 repertoires, a later analysis counted about 81 million unique TCR beta chains, around 11 million of which were shared by at least two donors. Raw reads were error-corrected and collapsed into unique sequences with a nearest-neighbor algorithm that merged closely related sequences to remove PCR and sequencing errors. V, D and J gene segments were assigned by aligning CDR3 sequences to IMGT reference sequences. Each retained sequence needed at least a six-nucleotide match to both a V gene segment and a J gene segment. Rearrangements were called productive when the CDR3 lacked stop codons and stayed in frame with V and J; all others were non-productive. Following IMGT convention, CDR3 was defined as the stretch from the second conserved V-encoded cysteine up to the conserved J-encoded phenylalanine. Sequences without an unambiguous match to a single V gene segment were excluded from the earlier analysis of several hundred of the donors. An earlier analysis of a few hundred of the donors called V segments functional above 56.7% productive rearrangements and segregating when the between-donor standard deviation exceeded 5%. A statistical classification framework was built to diagnose cytomegalovirus status from the catalog of TCR beta chain sequences. A later analysis assigned V and J genes by comparing TCR nucleotide sequences with IMGT/GENE-DB human TR gene sequences. A later analysis assigned CDR3 sequences and most-parsimonious VDJ recombination scenarios with the TCRdist pipeline. A later analysis defined each TCR beta chain by its CDR3 amino acid sequence plus V-gene family, and excluded reads lacking a unique V-gene family. In a later analysis, nearly 600 highly shared, low-generation-probability nucleotide sequences were removed to address suspected cross-contamination and a sequencing artifact. In a later analysis, a clonal expansion index for each public chain was calculated from normalized within-repertoire ranks of inferred template counts. In a later analysis, generation probabilities were computed using a VDJ recombination model fitted to out-of-frame rearrangements, and the results were checked against IGoR. Hypergeometric tests were used in a later analysis to score TCR-TCR, TCR-HLA and TCR-CMV co-occurrence, with a repertoire-size bias correction applied to the TCR pairs. False discovery rates were estimated in a later analysis by permuting HLA or CMV assignments 20 times. In a later analysis, co-occurring TCRs were grouped using DBSCAN, with TCRdist sequence similarity added in when clustering inside HLA-allele-positive subsets. Repertoires with fewer than 30,000 or more than 120,000 public chains were left out of co-occurrence clustering, as were a handful of repertoires with anomalous nucleotide sharing. The immuneACCESS repertoire file appears here via TCRdb, limited to in-frame rearrangements. These files lack a portion of the clones; in checked studies, under half of the deficit traces to unresolved V genes, and the cause of the others is not known. That table furnishes V, J and clone size, whereas the DNA furnished D and trimming. The sample includes some 65,000 clones, with approximately 78% observed a single time. The leading ten clones occupy approximately 2.9% of the sample.

This clone came up a few times. Its antigen remains undetermined. No much larger clonotype is one base removed from it; base qualities were not supplied. From the cysteine through the phenylalanine, the CDR3 covers 13 amino acids. The kept DNA is CDR3 alone, 39 bases in frame from the first base. The germline V gene supplies CDR1 MGHDK and CDR2 SYGVNS. V and J lose 2 bases and 9 bases, and a span of 8 bases separates them. The cohort comprised under 700 healthy bone marrow donors. Cohort members were all nominally healthy when sampled, although unrecorded immune exposures were likely present. The donor tested CMV seropositive, placing the donor among the 289 seropositive members of the cohort. Every donor gave a peripheral blood sample, and the peripheral blood mononuclear cells from that sample were used for TCR beta sequencing. Genomic DNA extraction from the blood cell samples was performed with the Qiagen DNeasy Blood Extraction Kit.

The receptor was isolated from a girl aged 10 to 17 in good health and CMV-seropositive. The sample taken for sequencing was PBMCs. The rearrangement joined TRBV25-1 to TRBJ1-6, with the identity of the D gene unclear. CDR3 reads: CASSEGGSSPLHF. The bases read TGTGCCAGCAGTGAAGGAGGTAGTTCACCCCTCCACTTT.